This T cell receptor (beta chain) was obtained from a study of PD-1 blockade in classical Hodgkin lymphoma. Germline values: CDR1 ENHRY, CDR2 SYGVKD. The CDR3 consists of 15 residues. With V trimmed by 10 bases and J by 3 bases, 12 bases remained unmatched. Patients all relapsed after autologous stem cell transplantation, and there was variation in brentuximab vedotin exposure. Study conclusions and caveats: Newly diagnosed patients reportedly had lower baseline TCR diversity than healthy donors. Diversity similar to that of newly diagnosed patients was seen at baseline in complete responders.

For this clone: Its target is unknown.

Assay: immunoSEQ multiplex PCR; the TCRdb copy retains only in-frame clones and omits some. The table lists some 100,000 clones, roughly 90% of them singletons. The receptor was isolated from a human donor with classical Hodgkin lymphoma. The genes are TRBV10-3 and TRBJ1-3; 7 nucleotides line up with TRBD1. Source: peripheral blood mononuclear cells (PBMCs), taken at baseline. CDR3 sequence: CATATGLEFGNTIYF. In DNA, the CDR3 is TGTGCCACGGCGACAGGGCTCGAATTTGGAAACACCATATATTTT.